The rows below give T cell receptor beta chains drawn from one sample of a study of control samples from healthy donors and cancer patients. The data were produced by immunoSEQ multiplex PCR, yet TCRdb's version contains in-frame clones alone and is incomplete. The sample holds about 190,000 clones; over 80% are singletons and the top ten take 1.5% to 2%. The sample consisted of blood. The receptors shown here come from a man aged 30-40 years in good health. Each CDR3 is given with its conserved first and last residue. The D gene is left open where the match is weak. Size is stated for part of the rows, as once, few or many counts, or as a class when the clone is expanded.

>TRBJ2-5|TRBD2|NA|TRBV2
TGTGCCAGCAGTGACGGGACTAGCGGGCGCCAAGAGACCCAGTACTTC
CASSDGTSGRQETQYF
>TRBJ1-1|TRBD1|NA|TRBV27
TGTGCCAGCAGTTACCGGGACAGACCATCTGAAGCTTTCTTT
CASSYRDRPSEAFF
>TRBJ1-1|TRBD1|once|TRBV18
TGTGCCAGCTCACCACTTGACAGGGGGACTGAAGCTTTCTTT
CASSPLDRGTEAFF
>TRBJ1-1|NA|few|TRBV24-1
TGTGCCACCAGGGCCTCGGGGGGTGAAGCTTTCTTT
CATRASGGEAFF
>TRBJ2-3|TRBD2|NA|TRBV4-1
TGCGCCAGCAGCCACGGGAGCGGGGGGGTTAGAGATACGCAGTATTTT
CASSHGSGGVRDTQYF
>TRBJ1-3|NA|NA|TRBV7-8
TGTGCCAGCAGCCCGCGGGGTTTCTCTGGAAACACCATATATTTT
CASSPRGFSGNTIYF
>TRBJ1-2|NA|NA|TRBV6-1
TGTGCCAGCAGTGAAAACGGATTCTATGGCTACACCTTC
CASSENGFYGYTF
>TRBJ1-5|NA|NA|TRBV15
TGTGCCACCAGCGGAGGGGGTGGGACCAGCAATCAGCCCCAGCATTTT
CATSGGGGTSNQPQHF
>TRBJ2-1|NA|NA|TRBV27
TGTGCCAGCAGTTCCCGGGACACCTCCTACAATGAGCAGTTCTTC
CASSSRDTSYNEQFF
>TRBJ1-6|NA|NA|TRBV2
TGTGCCAGCAGTGGCAGGGGAAGCTCCTATAATTCACCCCTCCACTTT
CASSGRGSSYNSPLHF
>TRBJ1-5|NA|NA|TRBV19
TGTGCCAGTAGTTACAGGGAGACGAATCAGCCCCAGCATTTT
CASSYRETNQPQHF
>TRBJ1-2|NA|NA|TRBV3-1/TRBV3-2
TGTGCCAGCAGCCTAAGGACAGCGCATTATGGCTACACCTTC
CASSLRTAHYGYTF
>TRBJ2-5|NA|few|TRBV7-9
TGTGCGTTGGGGGCCTCTCAAGAGACCCAGTACTTC
CALGASQETQYF
>TRBJ2-4|NA|NA|TRBV5-6
TGTGCCAGCAGCCTTCTAGCCAAAAACATTCAGTACTTC
CASSLLAKNIQYF
>TRBJ2-1|NA|NA|TRBV12-3/TRBV12-4
TGTGCCAGCAGTTTTAGACAGTTAGGGGACCAGTTCTTC
CASSFRQLGDQFF
>TRBJ2-3|NA|NA|TRBV5-6
TGTGCCAGCAGCCGAAGGTTGGGGACCTCAGATACGCAGTATTTT
CASSRRLGTSDTQYF
>TRBJ1-6|TRBD1|NA|TRBV30
TGTGCCTGGAGTGCTCAGGGGGATTCACCCCTCCACTTT
CAWSAQGDSPLHF
>TRBJ2-3|NA|NA|TRBV3-1/TRBV3-2
TGTGCCAGCAGCCAAGCGAGGGGCCTTTGGGATACGCAGTATTTT
CASSQARGLWDTQYF
>TRBJ2-1|NA|NA|TRBV19
TGTGCCAGTACCCGAGGGAACTACAATGAGCAGTTCTTC
CASTRGNYNEQFF
>TRBJ2-1|NA|NA|TRBV6-6
TGTGCCAGTGGGGGGCTGGGCAACAATGAGCAGTTCTTC
CASGGLGNNEQFF
>TRBJ1-1|NA|NA|TRBV6-5
TGTGCCAGCCCCGAACGGGGGAACACTGAAGCTTTCTTT
CASPERGNTEAFF
>TRBJ1-2|TRBD1|once|TRBV7-9
TGTGCCAGCAGCTCGGACAGGTCGATCTCGTATGGCTACACCTTC
CASSSDRSISYGYTF
>TRBJ2-6|TRBD1|NA|TRBV3-1/TRBV3-2
TGTGCCAGCAGCCAAGATCCGGGGGACAGGGGTCGAGGTGGGGCCAACGTCCTGACTTTC
CASSQDPGDRGRGGANVLTF
>TRBJ1-3|NA|NA|TRBV5-5
TGTGCCAGCAGCTTGCTAGCGGCCACCTCTGGAAACACCATATATTTT
CASSLLAATSGNTIYF
>TRBJ1-1|NA|NA|TRBV7-8
TGTGCCAGCAAGACAACAGCGAACACTGAAGCTTTCTTT
CASKTTANTEAFF
>TRBJ1-1|NA|NA|TRBV6-5
TGTGCCAGCAGCCCCAGGGAGGTCACTGAAGCTTTCTTT
CASSPREVTEAFF
>TRBJ2-3|TRBD2|NA|TRBV4-1
TGCGCCAGCAGCCTAGGACTAGCAGATACGCAGTATTTT
CASSLGLADTQYF
>TRBJ1-2|NA|NA|TRBV12-3/TRBV12-4
TGTGCCAGCAGTTTTTCCGGCTATGGCTACACCTTC
CASSFSGYGYTF
>TRBJ1-3|TRBD1|NA|TRBV6-5
TGTGCCAGCAGATCCACAGGGGGAGGAAACACCATATATTTT
CASRSTGGGNTIYF
>TRBJ1-6|TRBD1|NA|TRBV7-9
TGTGCCAGCAGCTTAGCACAGGGGGCCTCCTATAATTCACCCCTCCACTTT
CASSLAQGASYNSPLHF
>TRBJ1-2|NA|NA|TRBV19
TGTGCCAGTATGGGATCCATCGGAGATAACTATGGCTACACCTTC
CASMGSIGDNYGYTF
>TRBJ1-1|NA|NA|TRBV6-5
TGTGCCAGCAGTACACAGGGACTTATGAACACTGAAGCTTTCTTT
CASSTQGLMNTEAFF
>TRBJ1-2|NA|NA|TRBV2
TGTGCCAGCAGCCTGACTAATTCTAACTATGGCTACACCTTC
CASSLTNSNYGYTF
>TRBJ2-2|NA|NA|TRBV3-1/TRBV3-2
TGTGCCAGCAGCCAAGATCAGGTGCGCACCGGGGAGCTGTTTTTT
CASSQDQVRTGELFF
>TRBJ2-5|TRBD2|NA|TRBV11-2
TGTGCCAGCAGCTTAGGACTAGCGATCGGGGAGACCCAGTACTTC
CASSLGLAIGETQYF
>TRBJ2-3|NA|NA|TRBV20-1
TGCAGTGCTAGTCCGGGGGCCATCACAGATACGCAGTATTTT
CSASPGAITDTQYF
>TRBJ1-6|NA|once|TRBV13
TGTGCCAGCAGCTTAGGAACGGGGCTAGATAATTCACCCCTCCACTTT
CASSLGTGLDNSPLHF
>TRBJ2-7|NA|NA|TRBV19
TGTGCCAGTAGTATAGCCGGGGGCGCGGCCTACGAGCAGTACTTC
CASSIAGGAAYEQYF
>TRBJ2-2|TRBD2|NA|TRBV30
TGTGCCTGGAGTGTACTTGGCTCTCTAGCGGCTCGAACGAACACCGGGGAGCTGTTTTTT
CAWSVLGSLAARTNTGELFF
>TRBJ1-1|NA|NA|TRBV5-1
TGCGCCAGCAGACCAGACAGGATGAACACTGAAGCTTTCTTT
CASRPDRMNTEAFF
>TRBJ2-3|TRBD2|NA|TRBV7-6
TGTGCCAGCAGCTTAATTTCGGGGGGTACAGATACGCAGTATTTT
CASSLISGGTDTQYF
>TRBJ2-2|NA|NA|TRBV30
TGTGCCTGGAGTGCTCTCGGGGCAGCGAACACCGGGGAGCTGTTTTTT
CAWSALGAANTGELFF
>TRBJ1-1|TRBD1|NA|TRBV3-1/TRBV3-2
TGTGCCAGCAGCCAAGATCAGGGGGCCTGGACTGAAGCTTTCTTT
CASSQDQGAWTEAFF
>TRBJ1-1|NA|NA|TRBV27
TGTGCCAGCAGTCCCAACAGTGGGAACACTGAAGCTTTCTTT
CASSPNSGNTEAFF
>TRBJ1-2|TRBD1|NA|TRBV9
TGTGCCAGCAGCCCCCGACAGGGAGGGGCGGTTGCCTTC
CASSPRQGGAVAF
>TRBJ2-2|NA|NA|TRBV18
TGTGCCAGCTCACCACGGACCGGGGAGCTGTTTTTT
CASSPRTGELFF